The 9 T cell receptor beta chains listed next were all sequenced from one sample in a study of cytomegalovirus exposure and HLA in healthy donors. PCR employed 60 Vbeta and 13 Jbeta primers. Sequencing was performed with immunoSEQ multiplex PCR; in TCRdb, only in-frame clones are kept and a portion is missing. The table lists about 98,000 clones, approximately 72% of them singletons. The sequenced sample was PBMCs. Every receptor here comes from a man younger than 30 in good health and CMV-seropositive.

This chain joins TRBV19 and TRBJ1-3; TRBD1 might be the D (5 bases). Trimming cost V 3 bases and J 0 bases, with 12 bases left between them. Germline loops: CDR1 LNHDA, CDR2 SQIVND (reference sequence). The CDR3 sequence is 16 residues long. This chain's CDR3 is CASSIQGRTSGNTIYF. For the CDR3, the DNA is TGTGCCAGTAGTATTCAGGGCCGGACCTCTGGAAACACCATATATTTT.

Here the CDR3 reads CSVAGNSNQPQHF. The CDR3 nucleotides are TGCAGCGTTGCAGGCAATAGCAATCAGCCCCAGCATTTT. The gene calls are TRBV29-1 and TRBJ1-5; D unresolved. The CDR3 length is 13 residues. Trimming took 4 bases from V and 0 from J, leaving 7 bases between them. Looked up from germline, CDR1 is SQVTM and CDR2 is ANQGSEA. The complete variable domain, with remaining parts taken from reference TRBV29-1 and TRBJ1-5, reads SAVISQKPSRDICQRGTSLTIQCQVDSQVTMMFWYRQQPGQSLTLIATANQGSEATYESGFVIDKFPISRPNLTFSTLTVSNMSPEDSSIYLCSVAGNSNQPQHFGDGTRLSIL.

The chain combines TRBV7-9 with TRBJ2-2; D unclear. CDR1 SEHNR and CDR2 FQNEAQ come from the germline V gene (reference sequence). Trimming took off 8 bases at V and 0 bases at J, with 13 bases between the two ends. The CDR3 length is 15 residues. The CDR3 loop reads CASRDKAANTGELFF. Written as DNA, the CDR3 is TGTGCCAGCCGAGACAAGGCCGCGAACACCGGGGAGCTGTTTTTT.

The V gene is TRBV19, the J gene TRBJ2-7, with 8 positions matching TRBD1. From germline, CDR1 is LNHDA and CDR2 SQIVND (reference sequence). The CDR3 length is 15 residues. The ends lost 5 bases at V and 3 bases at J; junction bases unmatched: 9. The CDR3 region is CASSSNGQGLYEQYF. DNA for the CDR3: TGTGCCAGTAGTTCCAACGGACAGGGTCTCTACGAGCAGTACTTC.

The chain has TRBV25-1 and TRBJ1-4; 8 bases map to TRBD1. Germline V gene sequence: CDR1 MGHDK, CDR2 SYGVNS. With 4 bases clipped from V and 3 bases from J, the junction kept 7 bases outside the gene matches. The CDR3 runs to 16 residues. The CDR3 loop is CASSGTGLASNEKLFF. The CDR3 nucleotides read TGTGCCAGCAGTGGGACAGGGCTAGCTTCTAATGAAAAACTGTTTTTT.

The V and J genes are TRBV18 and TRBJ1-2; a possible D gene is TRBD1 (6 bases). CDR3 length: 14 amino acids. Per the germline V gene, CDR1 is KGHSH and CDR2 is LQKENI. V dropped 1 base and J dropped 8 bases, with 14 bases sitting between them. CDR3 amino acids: CASSPQGQGRGYTF. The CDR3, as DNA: TGTGCCAGCTCACCACAGGGACAAGGAAGGGGCTACACCTTC.

CDR3 loop: CASSLRGGAALYNEQFF. The CDR3 coding sequence is TGCGCCAGCAGCTTGAGGGGGGGGGCGGCCCTATACAATGAGCAGTTCTTC. This chain joins TRBV5-1 and TRBJ2-1; D possibly corresponds to TRBD2 (7 bases). The CDR3 runs to 17 residues. The germline CDR1 and CDR2 sequences are SGHRS and YFSETQ. V was pared by 1 base and J by 4 bases, with 18 bases between.

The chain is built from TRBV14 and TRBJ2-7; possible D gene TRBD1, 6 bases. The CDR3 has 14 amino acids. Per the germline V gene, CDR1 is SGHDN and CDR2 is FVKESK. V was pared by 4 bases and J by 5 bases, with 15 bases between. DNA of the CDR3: TGTGCCAGCAGCCGGCCGGGACACTGGGACGAGCAGTACTTC. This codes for CASSRPGHWDEQYF.

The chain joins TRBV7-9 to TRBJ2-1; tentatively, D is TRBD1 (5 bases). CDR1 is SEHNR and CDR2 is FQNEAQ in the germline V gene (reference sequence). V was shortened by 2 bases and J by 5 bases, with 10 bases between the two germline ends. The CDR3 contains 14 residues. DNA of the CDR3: TGTGCCAGCAGCTTAACGGACATACACAATGAGCAGTTCTTC. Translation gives CASSLTDIHNEQFF.